Below are 26 T cell receptor beta chains sequenced from a single sample in a study of T cells in Graves' hyperthyroidism and ophthalmopathy. Amplification yielded TCR beta CDR3 regions, with RNA transcripts as the source. The HTBI primer set was used in a first-round RT-PCR of the TCR CDR3. TCRdb passed the multiplex PCR reads through MiXCR, listing each CDR3 protein once. The sample lists 300,000 or so distinct CDR3 sequences; around 23% were seen once. Sample: blood. The source is a woman aged 50 to 60 with Graves' hyperthyroidism.

This clonotype has ten or more counts. The chain is built from TRBV7-9 and TRBJ1-1; D not resolved. CDR1 is SEHNR, CDR2 FQNEAQ, per germline (reference sequence). This CDR3 comprises 14 residues. V was trimmed by 1 base and J by 1 base, leaving 7 bases between them. The CDR3 protein is CASSLDLGNTEAFF. The DNA of the CDR3 is TGTGCCAGCAGCTTAGATTTGGGGAACACTGAAGCTTTCTTT.

The V call is TRBV27, the J call TRBJ2-7, with D hard to call. The germline CDR1 and CDR2 sequences are MNHEY and SMNVEV (reference sequence). The CDR3 loop spans 12 amino acids. Trimming pared 5 bases from V and 3 bases from J, leaving 8 bases between. CDR3 protein: CASSRHGYEQYF. CDR3 DNA sequence: TGTGCCAGCAGTCGACACGGCTACGAGCAGTACTTC.

The V and J genes are TRBV12-3 or TRBV12-4 and TRBJ2-4; either TRBD1 or TRBD2 may supply D (6 bases each). V was clipped by 3 bases and J by 1 base, with 10 bases between them. CDR3 length equals 15 residues. This CDR3 reads CASSFGGRAKNIQYF. The CDR3 DNA follows: TGTGCCAGCAGTTTCGGGGGCAGGGCCAAAAACATTCAGTACTTC.

V usage is TRBV10-3 and J usage is TRBJ1-2, with D possibly TRBD1 on 5 matching bases. The CDR3 length is 12 residues. The V gene's germline CDR1 is ENHRY and CDR2 SYGVKD. V dropped 2 bases and J dropped 8 bases, with 9 bases sitting between them. In DNA, the CDR3 is TGTGCCATCAGTGAGAGGTGGGGCGGCTACACCTTC. Encoded protein: CAISERWGGYTF.

The chain's CDR3 is CASSLTISGANVLTF. The CDR3 DNA reads as TGTGCCAGCAGCTTGACAATCTCCGGGGCCAACGTCCTGACTTTC. The J gene is TRBJ2-6, the V gene TRBV5-8, with D unclear. This CDR3 comprises 15 residues. Germline V gene data show CDR1 as SGHTS and CDR2 as YDEGEE. With 1 base removed from V and 4 bases from J, the gap between germline ends came to 9 bases.

V gene TRBV5-5 combines with J gene TRBJ1-6; D may be TRBD1 (5 bases). The ends were cut back, 1 base at V and 5 bases at J, with 7 bases in the middle. CDR1 is SGHKS and CDR2 is YYEKEE in the germline V gene (reference sequence). There are 14 residues in the CDR3. The chain's CDR3 is CASSLRGDNSPLHF. The CDR3 nucleotides are TGTGCCAGCAGCTTGCGGGGGGATAATTCACCCCTCCACTTT.

Comment on this clonotype: One junction end disagrees with the germline gene, perhaps due to a read error. DNA for the CDR3: TGTGCCAGCAGCGAAGCCCTTCGCCAGCTGTTTTTT. This codes for CASSEALRQLFF. This chain connects TRBV6-1 to TRBJ2-2, with D unclear. The germline V gene has CDR1 MNHNS and CDR2 SASEGT. The CDR3 extends over 12 amino acids.

This clonotype was observed at least ten times. The chain recombines TRBV24-1 with TRBJ2-7; TRBD1 might be the D (6 bases). The germline CDR1 and CDR2 sequences are KGHDR and SFDVKD. The CDR3 contains 14 residues. V was shortened by 4 bases and J by 3 bases, with 12 bases between the two germline ends. The CDR3 DNA reads as TGTGCCACCAGTGACTCCCCAGGGGTCTACGAGCAGTACTTC. It specifies CATSDSPGVYEQYF.

V is TRBV5-1 and J is TRBJ2-2; 13 nucleotides agree with TRBD2. Germline loops: CDR1 SGHRS, CDR2 YFSETQ. V trimming: 3 bases; J trimming: 0 bases; junction bases outside the gene matches: 5. The CDR3 runs 18 residues. The CDR3 is CASSYSTSGGANTGELFF. The CDR3 bases are TGCGCCAGCAGCTATAGTACTAGCGGGGGGGCGAACACCGGGGAGCTGTTTTTT.

This clonotype was detected a few times. Since a much larger clone is just one base distant, this may be a read error. The chain links TRBV6-2 or TRBV6-3 to TRBJ1-5, with 11 nucleotides matching TRBD1. The V gene end was trimmed by 4 bases and the J gene end by 6 bases; junction bases not matched to a gene: 5. Germline CDR1 reads MNHEY; CDR2 reads SVGEGT. The CDR3 has 15 amino acids. CDR3 sequence reads: CASSWTGGGGQPQHF. In DNA form, the CDR3 reads TGTGCCAGCAGTTGGACAGGGGGCGGCGGTCAGCCCCAGCATTTT.

This clonotype was observed at least ten times. This sequence joins TRBV30 and TRBJ2-7; 8 nucleotides align to TRBD2. Germline V gene data show CDR1 as GTSNPN and CDR2 as SVGIG (reference sequence). V was clipped by 0 bases and J by 5 bases; unmatched bases: 9. The CDR3 has 15 residues. DNA for the CDR3: TGTGCCTGGAGTGTAACTGGGACTAGTCGCGACGAGCAGTACTTC. Protein product: CAWSVTGTSRDEQYF.

The genes are TRBV2 and TRBJ2-5, with TRBD2 as a possible D gene (6 bases). Germline CDR1 reads SNHLY; CDR2 reads FYNNEI. V gave up 7 bases and J gave up 1 base, with 13 bases separating them. The CDR3 is made up of 14 amino acids. The CDR3 DNA reads as TGTGCCAGCATGGGGGGTTCGCCCCAAGAGACCCAGTACTTC. Translation gives CASMGGSPQETQYF. The full variable domain, in which reference TRBV2 and TRBJ2-5 provide the parts outside the CDR3, is EPEVTQTPSHQVTQMGQEVILRCVPISNHLYFYWYRQILGQKVEFLVSFYNNEISEKSEIFDDQFSVERPDGSNFTLKIRSTKLEDSAMYFCASMGGSPQETQYFGPGTRLLVL.

This clonotype was detected many times. The J gene is TRBJ1-4, the V gene TRBV28; D call uncertain. Germline V CDR1 and CDR2: MDHEN, SYDVKM. The CDR3 totals 14 residues. The V end lost 2 bases, the J end lost 1 base, and 5 bases lay between the germline ends. The CDR3 sequence is CASSLEGTNEKLFF. CDR3 in DNA: TGTGCCAGCAGTTTAGAGGGAACTAATGAAAAACTGTTTTTT.

The gene calls are TRBV18 and TRBJ1-5; TRBD1 is a possible D gene (5 bases). The V and J ends lost 3 bases and 5 bases respectively, with 11 bases between them. CDR1 and CDR2 from the germline V gene are KGHSH and LQKENI. The CDR3 is made up of 14 amino acids. CDR3 sequence reads: CASSPGRAYQPQHF. The DNA of the CDR3 is TGTGCCAGCTCACCGGGCAGGGCCTATCAGCCCCAGCATTTT.

This clonotype was counted ten times or more. This chain connects TRBV7-9 to TRBJ2-3, with D possibly TRBD1 on 5 matching bases. This CDR3 region has 17 residues. Looked up from germline, CDR1 is SEHNR and CDR2 is FQNEAQ (reference sequence). Deletions cut 1 base from V and 1 base from J, with 15 bases between. The CDR3 DNA reads TGTGCCAGCAGCTTAGTTCAGGGCCCGAGTGGCACAGATACGCAGTATTTT. It encodes CASSLVQGPSGTDTQYF. Looking up the rest from reference TRBV7-9 and TRBJ2-3 gives the full variable domain: DTGVSQNPRHKITKRGQNVTFRCDPISEHNRLYWYRQTLGQGPEFLTYFQNEAQLEKSRLLSDRFSAERPKGSFSTLEIQRTEQGDSAMYLCASSLVQGPSGTDTQYFGPGTRLTVL.

This clonotype has just a few counts. This may stem from a read error, because a much larger clone lies one nucleotide away. CDR3 sequence (DNA): TGTGCCACCAGTGGGACTAGCGGGGGACCCGCGAGCACCGGGGAGCTGTTTTTT. It specifies CATSGTSGGPASTGELFF. This sequence joins TRBV24-1 and TRBJ2-2; 13 bases map to TRBD2. Per the germline V gene, CDR1 is KGHDR and CDR2 is SFDVKD. This CDR3 is 18 amino acids long. V shed 5 bases, J shed 4 bases, and the junction held 9 bases outside the gene matches.

This clonotype was detected ten times or more. The CDR3 sequence is CASSKGQGGNTEAFF. The CDR3 coding sequence is TGTGCCAGCAGTAAAGGACAGGGGGGGAACACTGAAGCTTTCTTT. This sequence joins TRBV27 and TRBJ1-1; 10 bases are shared with TRBD1. V dropped 5 bases and J dropped 1; count of bases not matched to a gene: 4. Germline V CDR1 and CDR2: MNHEY, SMNVEV (reference sequence). This CDR3 has 15 amino acids.

On this clonotype: One end of the junction is discordant with germline, which a read error may explain. The chain combines TRBV7-9 with TRBJ2-2; the D is unclear. Germline CDR1 reads SEHNR; CDR2 reads FQNEAQ (reference sequence). The CDR3 sequence is 13 residues long. As DNA, the CDR3 is TGTGCTAGCAGCTCCGACAATCCCGGGGAGCTGTTTTTT. Amino acids: CASSSDNPGELFF.

This chain links TRBV7-9 with TRBJ1-2, with D possibly matching TRBD1 (6 bases). From germline, CDR1 is SEHNR and CDR2 FQNEAQ (reference sequence). The CDR3 length is 16 residues. V lost 5 bases and J lost 6, with 22 bases in between. The CDR3: CASSPWGRFLPHGYTF. The CDR3 nucleotides read TGTGCCAGCAGCCCGTGGGGGCGTTTTCTTCCCCATGGCTACACCTTC.

This clonotype was detected only a few times. This chain joins TRBV11-2 and TRBJ2-1; 7 bases line up with TRBD1. Germline V gene lookup returns CDR1 SGHAT and CDR2 FQNNGV. The V segment lost 5 bases and the J segment 15 bases; nucleotides outside the gene matches: 10. The CDR3 totals 12 residues. DNA of the CDR3: TGTGCCAGCAGCGAGACAGGGATGGGATTGTTCTTC. The encoded protein is CASSETGMGLFF.

The V and J genes are TRBV20-1 and TRBJ2-1; 10 bases are a match to TRBD2. This CDR3 region has 18 residues. V was pared by 3 bases and J by 8 bases, with 19 bases of the junction left unmatched. Germline V CDR1 and CDR2: DFQATT, SNEGSKA (reference sequence). CDR3 residues: CSASQLAGVSGIWDEQFF. The CDR3 bases are TGCAGTGCTAGTCAGCTAGCGGGGGTTTCGGGGATCTGGGATGAGCAGTTCTTC.

This clonotype was seen many times. The chain couples TRBV28 to TRBJ1-2; TRBD1 is a possible D gene (6 bases). V was clipped by 3 bases and J by 4 bases, with 15 bases between them. The germline V gene encodes CDR1 MDHEN and CDR2 SYDVKM. The CDR3 runs 15 residues. The CDR3, as DNA: TGTGCCAGCAGTTTGGTCCCCGGACAGCTCTATGGCTACACCTTC. Its protein is CASSLVPGQLYGYTF.

This clonotype was observed at least ten times. The chain has TRBV27 and TRBJ1-3, with unresolved D. V dropped 0 bases and J dropped 1 base, with 10 bases sitting between them. Germline CDR1 is MNHEY and CDR2 is SMNVEV (reference sequence). This CDR3 has 16 amino acids. CDR3 region: CASSLSGVSSGNTIYF. As DNA, the CDR3 is TGTGCCAGCAGTTTATCTGGGGTCAGTTCTGGAAACACCATATATTTT.

This clonotype has a count of ten or more. The J gene is TRBJ2-1, the V gene TRBV9, with 11 bases aligning to TRBD2. CDR3 size: 14 residues. V lost 3 bases and J lost 8; bases outside the gene matches: 4. Germline lookup yields CDR1 SGDLS and CDR2 YYNGEE. The CDR3 sequence: CASSAIAGGDEQFF. DNA of the CDR3: TGTGCCAGCAGCGCAATAGCGGGGGGGGATGAGCAGTTCTTC.

This clonotype was recorded a few times. The rearrangement joins TRBV5-6 to TRBJ2-3; TRBD2 matches 9 bases. Germline assignment: CDR1 SGHDT and CDR2 YYEEEE. The J segment lost 5 bases and the V segment lost 5 bases, leaving 3 bases of the junction unmatched. The CDR3 covers 13 residues. In nucleotides, the CDR3 is TGTGCCAGCAGAATAGCGGGAGAAGATACGCAGTATTTT. Translated: CASRIAGEDTQYF.

This clonotype has just a few counts. This chain joins TRBV5-1 and TRBJ2-7; D perhaps matches TRBD1 (5 bases). Germline V gene data show CDR1 as SGHRS and CDR2 as YFSETQ. The V and J ends lost 2 bases and 3 bases respectively, with 15 bases between them. CDR3 length: 15 residues. CDR3 in DNA: TGCGCCAGCAGCTTTGGGGCGTTAACAGTCTACGAGCAGTACTTC. This sequence encodes CASSFGALTVYEQYF.